What follows describes a single T cell receptor (beta chain). Its antigen is unknown. The data originate from a study of cytomegalovirus exposure and HLA in healthy donors. Study-wide results and limits: In a later analysis, TCR beta V- and J-gene trimming showed a link to a missense DCLRE1C variant. CMV serostatus alone was available as immune exposure information.

PCR involved 60 Vbeta and 13 Jbeta primers. TCRdb keeps only in-frame clones here, not all; method: immunoSEQ multiplex PCR. The data show some 150,000 clones, with roughly 80% seen just once and 1.2% held by the top ten. Trimming shortened V by 11 bases and J by 5 bases, and 10 bases separated the two germline ends. Germline values: CDR1 SEHNR, CDR2 FQNEAQ (reference sequence). The CDR3 spans 11 residues. The receptor comes from a female donor in good health and CMV-seronegative. The V gene is TRBV7-9, the J gene TRBJ1-5; no clear D gene. The sample was PBMCs. The CDR3 loop is CAVGRDQPQHF. The CDR3 region has the DNA TGTGCCGTGGGCCGAGATCAGCCCCAGCATTTT.